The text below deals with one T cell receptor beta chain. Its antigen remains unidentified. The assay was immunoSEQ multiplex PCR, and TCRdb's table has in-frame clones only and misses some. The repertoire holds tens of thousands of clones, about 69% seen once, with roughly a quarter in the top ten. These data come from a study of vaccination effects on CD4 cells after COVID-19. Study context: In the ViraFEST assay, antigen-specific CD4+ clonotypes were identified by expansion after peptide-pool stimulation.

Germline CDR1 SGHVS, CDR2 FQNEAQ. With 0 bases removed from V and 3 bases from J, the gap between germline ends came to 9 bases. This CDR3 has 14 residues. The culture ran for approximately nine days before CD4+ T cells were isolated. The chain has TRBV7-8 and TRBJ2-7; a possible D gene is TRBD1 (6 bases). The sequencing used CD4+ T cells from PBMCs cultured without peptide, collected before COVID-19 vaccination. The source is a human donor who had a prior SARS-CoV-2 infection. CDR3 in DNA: TGTGCCAGCAGCTTAGCTACAGGGATCTACGAGCAGTACTTC. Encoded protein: CASSLATGIYEQYF.